A single sample gave rise to the 28 T cell receptor beta chains below, sequenced in a study of T cell responses to AZD1222 COVID-19 vaccine. The repertoire was sequenced with immunoSEQ multiplex PCR; TCRdb's copy has only in-frame clones and lacks some. This table has some 150,000 clones, around 91% appearing once. The input for sequencing was peripheral blood, taken on day 0 of AZD1222 vaccination. The receptors originated from an adult in good health.

The gene calls are TRBV2 and TRBJ1-4, with D unclear. Trimming took off 1 base at V and 8 bases at J, with 5 bases between the two ends. This CDR3 has 12 amino acids. Germline CDR1 and CDR2: SNHLY and FYNNEI. CDR3 bases: TGTGCCAGCAGTGAAGGTTTCGAAAAACTGTTTTTT. Amino acids: CASSEGFEKLFF.

The chain recombines TRBV29-1 with TRBJ1-2, with TRBD1 identical over 8 bases. V dropped 8 bases and J dropped 7; count of bases not matched to a gene: 9. CDR1 is SQVTM, CDR2 ANQGSEA, per germline. The CDR3 is 12 residues long. The CDR3 protein is CSNQDRVGGYTF. As DNA, the CDR3 is TGCAGCAACCAGGACAGGGTGGGTGGCTACACCTTC.

This chain uses TRBV6-2 or TRBV6-3 with TRBJ2-1, with 8 bases identical to TRBD2. Looked up from germline, CDR1 is MNHEY and CDR2 is SVGEGT. Unmatched junction bases numbered 17, after V lost 3 bases and J lost 7 bases. The CDR3 consists of 18 residues. DNA of the CDR3: TGTGCCAGCAGTTATTCCGCCTCACTAGCGGCTTCAAGTAATGAGCAGTTCTTC. Amino acids: CASSYSASLAASSNEQFF.

The rearrangement uses TRBV5-8 and TRBJ1-3, with no clear D. The CDR3 loop spans 13 amino acids. Trimming pared 7 bases from V and 4 bases from J, leaving 12 bases between. Per germline, CDR1 SGHTS and CDR2 YDEGEE. CDR3 in DNA: TGTGCCAGCGGAGTTCGGGGAGGAAACACCATATATTTT. This codes for CASGVRGGNTIYF.

The V gene is TRBV7-9, the J gene TRBJ1-6, with D perhaps TRBD1 (6 bases). V dropped 1 base and J dropped 8 bases, with 15 bases sitting between them. The CDR3 totals 16 residues. Germline V gives CDR1 SEHNR, CDR2 FQNEAQ (reference sequence). CDR3 DNA: TGTGCCAGCAGCTTAGTGGGAAGTGGGGGCCATTCACCCCTCCACTTT. Protein sequence: CASSLVGSGGHSPLHF.

V is TRBV21-1 and J is TRBJ1-5. TRBV21-1 is a recognized pseudogene. This CDR3 contains 17 residues. The CDR3 DNA reads TGTGCCAGCAGCAATAGATGGGAGGCTCTAACATATCAGCCCCAGCATTTT. It translates to CASSNRWEALTYQPQHF.

This clone was counted between two and nine times. The chain has TRBV3-1 (or the pseudogene TRBV3-2) and TRBJ2-5; D is unresolved. The V gene's germline CDR1 is LGHDT and CDR2 YNNKEL (reference sequence). V lost 2 bases, J lost 5 bases, and 15 bases lay in between. The CDR3 consists of 15 residues. The CDR3 DNA sequence: TGTGCCAGCAGCCAAAACCAGAATGGTTGGGAGACCCAGTACTTC. Translating it yields CASSQNQNGWETQYF.

To note about this clone: At the DNA level, this CDR3 is encoded by other sequences in the same sample as well. This sequence joins TRBV7-3 and TRBJ1-1; D perhaps matches TRBD1 (5 bases). V was clipped by 4 bases and J by 5 bases, with 14 bases between them. Per the germline V gene, CDR1 is SGHTA and CDR2 is FQGTGA. This CDR3 has 14 residues. The CDR3 region is CASSSGGASTEAFF. CDR3 sequence (DNA): TGTGCCAGCAGCTCAGGAGGGGCGTCTACTGAAGCTTTCTTT. The whole variable domain, filled in from reference TRBV7-3 and TRBJ1-1, reads GAGVSQTPSNKVTEKGKYVELRCDPISGHTALYWYRQSLGQGPEFLIYFQGTGAADDSGLPNDRFFAVRPEGSVSTLKIQRTERGDSAVYLCASSSGGASTEAFFGQGTRLTVV.

The rearrangement uses TRBV3-1 (or the pseudogene TRBV3-2) and TRBJ2-3; D unclear. The V and J ends lost 4 bases and 3 bases respectively, with 11 bases between them. From germline, CDR1 is LGHDT and CDR2 YNNKEL (reference sequence). The CDR3 spans 14 residues. CDR3: CASSPSVGTDTQYF. The CDR3 DNA follows: TGTGCCAGCAGCCCAAGCGTTGGGACAGATACGCAGTATTTT.

The chain combines TRBV7-9 with TRBJ2-4; a weak D match, TRBD1 (5 bases). Germline V gene lookup returns CDR1 SEHNR and CDR2 FQNEAQ (reference sequence). The CDR3 has 14 residues. Trimming took 4 bases from V and 4 from J, leaving 11 bases between them. The CDR3 nucleotides are TGTGCCAGCAGCTATACCCCAGGGAAAAACATTCAGTACTTC. The encoded protein is CASSYTPGKNIQYF.

This chain connects TRBV18 to TRBJ2-5; D is tentatively TRBD1 or TRBD2 (5 bases each). Trimming shortened V by 0 bases and J by 1 base, and 6 bases separated the two germline ends. This CDR3 spans 14 amino acids. Germline V gene data show CDR1 as KGHSH and CDR2 as LQKENI. The CDR3 is CASSPPGVQETQYF. In DNA form, the CDR3 reads TGTGCCAGCTCACCACCGGGGGTCCAAGAGACCCAGTACTTC.

This rearrangement joins TRBV4-3 to TRBJ1-6, with 7 bases matching TRBD1. The CDR3 has 15 amino acids. Germline V gene data show CDR1 as LGHNA and CDR2 as YSLEER. V shed 3 bases and J 7 bases; nucleotides not matched to a gene: 6. The DNA for the CDR3 is TGCGCCAGCAGCCAGATATGGGACAGAAATTCACCCCTCCACTTT. As protein: CASSQIWDRNSPLHF.

Written as DNA, the CDR3 is TGTGCCATCAGTGAAGCAGGGTGGTCCTATGGCTACACCTTC. Protein product: CAISEAGWSYGYTF. The genes are TRBV10-3 and TRBJ1-2, with D perhaps TRBD1 (5 bases). The germline V gene encodes CDR1 ENHRY and CDR2 SYGVKD. The V end was cut by 3 bases, the J end by 4 bases, with 12 bases between. This CDR3 is 14 amino acids long.

V gene TRBV4-3 combines with J gene TRBJ1-1; 10 bases are a match to TRBD1. V gave up 3 bases and J gave up 6 bases; unmatched junction bases: 7. CDR1 LGHNA and CDR2 YSLEER come from the germline V gene. The CDR3 loop spans 15 amino acids. The CDR3 loop is CASSHHTGQGAEAFF. The CDR3 nucleotides read TGCGCCAGCAGCCACCACACTGGACAGGGGGCTGAAGCTTTCTTT.

V is TRBV7-3 and J is TRBJ2-1, with 11 bases identical to TRBD2. Germline V CDR1 and CDR2: SGHTA, FQGTGA. The CDR3 covers 13 residues. Trimming removed 9 bases from V and 7 bases from J; junction bases left unmatched: 5. This CDR3 reads CASGPSGRNEQFF. DNA of the CDR3: TGTGCCAGTGGGCCTAGCGGGAGGAATGAGCAGTTCTTC.

This clone was seen a few times. The chain employs TRBV4-3 and TRBJ2-7, with 11 positions matching TRBD2. The trim removed 4 bases at V and 1 base at J, leaving 3 bases unmatched. The CDR3 has 15 amino acids. Germline lookup yields CDR1 LGHNA and CDR2 YSLEER. Written as DNA, the CDR3 is TGCGCCAGCAGCCGGGGACTAGCGGAGTCCTACGAGCAGTACTTC. Translation gives CASSRGLAESYEQYF.

The rearrangement links TRBV11-2 to TRBJ1-2; D unclear. CDR3 length: 12 residues. CDR1 is SGHAT and CDR2 is FQNNGV in the germline V gene. The V and J ends lost 1 base and 4 bases respectively, with 4 bases between them. The CDR3 region has the DNA TGTGCCAGCAGCTTAGGGGGCTATGGCTACACCTTC. Translating gives CASSLGGYGYTF.

The V and J genes are TRBV7-2 and TRBJ1-3, with D possibly TRBD1 on 6 matching bases. The CDR3 length is 13 residues. Deletions cut 3 bases from V and 4 bases from J, with 7 bases between. The germline gives CDR1 SGHTA, CDR2 FQGNSA. CDR3 DNA sequence: TGTGCCAGCAGCTTTGGGGGCGGAAACACCATATATTTT. It translates to CASSFGGGNTIYF.

The chain has TRBV5-8 and TRBJ2-5; D unresolved. Germline values: CDR1 SGHTS, CDR2 YDEGEE. V was cut by 5 bases and J by 2 bases, with 16 bases left in between. The CDR3 extends over 15 amino acids. The CDR3 DNA sequence: TGTGCCAGCAGGCCCCTCAGGATAGCACAAGAGACCCAGTACTTC. It encodes CASRPLRIAQETQYF.

This chain uses TRBV6-1 with TRBJ2-7, with a possible D match to TRBD1 (6 bases). The CDR3 contains 17 residues. Trimming pared 0 bases from V and 3 bases from J, leaving 18 bases between. Per germline, CDR1 MNHNS and CDR2 SASEGT. In DNA form, the CDR3 reads TGTGCCAGCAGTGAAGCGAGGTCTTTAGGCAGGGGCTACGAGCAGTACTTC. Translation gives CASSEARSLGRGYEQYF.

The rearrangement uses TRBV28 and TRBJ1-1; D remains ambiguous. CDR3 size: 15 residues. V lost 5 bases and J 0 bases, leaving 13 bases between the germline ends. The germline CDR1 and CDR2 sequences are MDHEN and SYDVKM. The CDR3: CASSPWRSLNTEAFF. CDR3 bases: TGTGCCAGCAGTCCTTGGAGAAGCTTGAACACTGAAGCTTTCTTT.

This clone was detected only a few times. V gene TRBV2 combines with J gene TRBJ1-2; D call uncertain. Trimming removed 6 bases at V and 2 bases at J, with 7 bases between. Germline V CDR1 and CDR2: SNHLY, FYNNEI. There are 12 residues in the CDR3. The CDR3 sequence: CASSGLNYGYTF. The CDR3 DNA reads TGTGCCAGCAGCGGTCTCAACTATGGCTACACCTTC.

The V gene is TRBV6-2 or TRBV6-3, the J gene TRBJ1-1; 8 positions agree with TRBD1. The CDR3 sequence is 15 residues long. Trimming took 4 bases from V and 3 from J; bases not matched to a gene: 7. Germline lookup yields CDR1 MNHEY and CDR2 SVGEGT. The CDR3 nucleotides read TGTGCCAGCAGTTCAAACAGGGGGAGGTACACTGAAGCTTTCTTT. Translation: CASSSNRGRYTEAFF.

This clone was counted between two and nine times. V usage is TRBV28 and J usage is TRBJ2-7, with D maybe TRBD2 (6 bases). Deletions cut 7 bases from V and 1 base from J, with 14 bases between. This CDR3 is built from 14 residues. The germline CDR1 and CDR2 sequences are MDHEN and SYDVKM. CDR3 residues: CASTGGGYSYEQYF. The CDR3 region has the DNA TGTGCCAGCACCGGAGGAGGGTATTCCTACGAGCAGTACTTC.

V usage is TRBV9 and J usage is TRBJ2-3, with D possibly TRBD2 on 7 matching bases. The V end lost 0 bases, the J end lost 6 bases, and 17 bases lay between the germline ends. Per germline, CDR1 SGDLS and CDR2 YYNGEE. This CDR3 has 16 amino acids. The CDR3 nucleotides read TGTGCCAGCAGCGTAGACCCTAACGGGGGGCAGGATACGCAGTATTTT. Protein product: CASSVDPNGGQDTQYF.

A remark on this clone: Within the sample, other DNA sequences also encode this same CDR3. The J gene is TRBJ2-5, the V gene TRBV5-1; D is uncertain. The germline V gene has CDR1 SGHRS and CDR2 YFSETQ. V lost 3 bases, J lost 1 base, and 10 bases lay in between. This CDR3 has 14 amino acids. The CDR3 DNA reads as TGCGCCAGCAGCTGGACGGGTACCCAAGAGACCCAGTACTTC. Protein product: CASSWTGTQETQYF.

V and J are TRBV7-2 and TRBJ2-7; 8 bases match TRBD2. Germline CDR1 SGHTA, CDR2 FQGNSA. The junction had 4 bases not matched to a gene; V was cut back by 3 bases and J by 0 bases. This CDR3 comprises 15 residues. The CDR3 DNA follows: TGTGCCAGCAGCTTTCTAGCGGGTCTCTCCTACGAGCAGTACTTC. Protein product: CASSFLAGLSYEQYF.

V and J are TRBV13 and TRBJ1-5; 8 positions match TRBD1. V shed 5 bases, J shed 7 bases, and the junction held 10 bases outside the gene matches. This CDR3 has 15 amino acids. CDR1 and CDR2 from the germline V gene are PRHDT and FYEKMQ (reference sequence). In nucleotides, the CDR3 is TGTGCCAGCAGCAGAGCCGGACAGGGACACCAGCCCCAGCATTTT. This codes for CASSRAGQGHQPQHF.